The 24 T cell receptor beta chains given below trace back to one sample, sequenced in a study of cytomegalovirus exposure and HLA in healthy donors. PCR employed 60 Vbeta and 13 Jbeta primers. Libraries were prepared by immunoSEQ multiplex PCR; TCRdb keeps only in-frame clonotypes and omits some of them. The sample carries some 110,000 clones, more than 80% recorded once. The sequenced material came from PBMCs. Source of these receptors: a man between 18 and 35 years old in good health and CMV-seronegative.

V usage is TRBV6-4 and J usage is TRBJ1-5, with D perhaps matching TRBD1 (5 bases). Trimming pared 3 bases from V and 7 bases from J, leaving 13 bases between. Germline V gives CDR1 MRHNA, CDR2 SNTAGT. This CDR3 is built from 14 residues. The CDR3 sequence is CASSDRAGWQPQHF. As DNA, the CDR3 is TGTGCCAGCAGTGATCGTGCAGGGTGGCAGCCCCAGCATTTT.

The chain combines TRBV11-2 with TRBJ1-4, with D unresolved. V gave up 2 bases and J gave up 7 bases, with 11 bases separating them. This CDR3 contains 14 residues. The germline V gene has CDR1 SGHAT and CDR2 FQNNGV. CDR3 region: CASSLILNGEKLFF. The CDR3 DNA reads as TGTGCCAGCAGCTTAATACTCAATGGTGAAAAACTGTTTTTT.

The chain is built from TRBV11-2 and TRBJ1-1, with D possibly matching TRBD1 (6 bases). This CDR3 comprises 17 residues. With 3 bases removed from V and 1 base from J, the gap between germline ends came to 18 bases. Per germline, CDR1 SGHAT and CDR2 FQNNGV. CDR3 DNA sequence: TGTGCCAGCAGCTTTACCCGGGGGGGCGCCGGGAACACTGAAGCTTTCTTT. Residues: CASSFTRGGAGNTEAFF.

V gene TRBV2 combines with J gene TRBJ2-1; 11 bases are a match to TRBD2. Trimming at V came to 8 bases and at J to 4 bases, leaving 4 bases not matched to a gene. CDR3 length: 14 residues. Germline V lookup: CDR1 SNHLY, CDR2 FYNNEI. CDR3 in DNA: TGTGCCAGCGCTACTAGCGGGGGTTACAATGAGCAGTTCTTC. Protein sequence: CASATSGGYNEQFF.

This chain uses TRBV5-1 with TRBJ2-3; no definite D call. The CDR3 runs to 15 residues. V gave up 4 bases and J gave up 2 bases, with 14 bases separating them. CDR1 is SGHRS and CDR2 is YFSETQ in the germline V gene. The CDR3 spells CASSLDSAPTDTQYF. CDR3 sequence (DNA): TGCGCCAGCAGCCTTGACTCGGCCCCCACAGATACGCAGTATTTT.

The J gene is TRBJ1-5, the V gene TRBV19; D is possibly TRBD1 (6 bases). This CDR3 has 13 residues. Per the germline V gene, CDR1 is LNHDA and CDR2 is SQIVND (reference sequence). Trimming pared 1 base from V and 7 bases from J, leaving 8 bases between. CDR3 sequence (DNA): TGTGCCAGTAGTATAGGGGGGCACCAGCCCCAGCATTTT. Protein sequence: CASSIGGHQPQHF. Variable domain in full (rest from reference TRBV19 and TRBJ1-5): DGGITQSPKYLFRKEGQNVTLSCEQNLNHDAMYWYRQDPGQGLRLIYYSQIVNDFQKGDIAEGYSVSREKKESFPLTVTSAQKNPTAFYLCASSIGGHQPQHFGDGTRLSIL.

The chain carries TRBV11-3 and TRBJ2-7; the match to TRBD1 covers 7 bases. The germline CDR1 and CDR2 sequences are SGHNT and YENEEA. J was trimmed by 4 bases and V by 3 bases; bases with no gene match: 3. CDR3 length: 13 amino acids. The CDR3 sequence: CASSLDRSYEQYF. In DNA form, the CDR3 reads TGTGCCAGCAGCTTGGACAGGTCGTACGAGCAGTACTTC.

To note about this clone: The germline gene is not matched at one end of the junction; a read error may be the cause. DNA for the CDR3: TGTGCCAGCAGTCCAGGGGGTCCCTGGACTGAAGCTTTCTTT. Its protein is CASSPGGPWTEAFF. The rearrangement links TRBV10-3 to TRBJ1-1; 7 positions agree with TRBD1. CDR3 length equals 14 residues. Germline CDR1 reads ENHRY; CDR2 reads SYGVKD.

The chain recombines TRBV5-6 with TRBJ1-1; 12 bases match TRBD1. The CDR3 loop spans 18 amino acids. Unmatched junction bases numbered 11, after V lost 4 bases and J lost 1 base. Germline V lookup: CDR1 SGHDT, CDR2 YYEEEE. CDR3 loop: CASSTGQGAARRNTEAFF. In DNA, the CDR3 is TGTGCCAGCAGCACGGGACAGGGGGCCGCTCGAAGGAACACTGAAGCTTTCTTT.

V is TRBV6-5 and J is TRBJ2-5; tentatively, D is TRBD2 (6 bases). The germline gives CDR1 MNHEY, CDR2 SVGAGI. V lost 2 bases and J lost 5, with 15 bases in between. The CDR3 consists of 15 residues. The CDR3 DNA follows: TGTGCCAGCAGTTACCTCGACCGCCTAGCGGAGACCCAGTACTTC. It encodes CASSYLDRLAETQYF.

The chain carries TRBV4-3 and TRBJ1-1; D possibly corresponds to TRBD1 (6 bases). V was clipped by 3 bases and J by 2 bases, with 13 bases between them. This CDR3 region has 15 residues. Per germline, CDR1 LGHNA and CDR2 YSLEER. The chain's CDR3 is CASSHPGGGNTEAFF. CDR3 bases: TGCGCCAGCAGCCACCCGGGGGGGGGCAACACTGAAGCTTTCTTT.

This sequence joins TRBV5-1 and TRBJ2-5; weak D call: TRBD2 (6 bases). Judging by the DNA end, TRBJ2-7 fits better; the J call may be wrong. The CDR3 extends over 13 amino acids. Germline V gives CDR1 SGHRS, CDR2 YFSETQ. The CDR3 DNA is TGCGCCAGCAGCTTGGTCGGAGGGTACGAGCAGTACTTC. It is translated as CASSLVGGYEQYF.

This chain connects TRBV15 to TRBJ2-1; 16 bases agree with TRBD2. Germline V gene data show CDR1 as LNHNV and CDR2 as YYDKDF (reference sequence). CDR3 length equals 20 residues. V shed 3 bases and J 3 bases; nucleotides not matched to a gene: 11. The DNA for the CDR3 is TGTGCCACCAGCAGCGATAGGGGACTAGCGGGAGGGAGGGGCTACAATGAGCAGTTCTTC. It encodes CATSSDRGLAGGRGYNEQFF.

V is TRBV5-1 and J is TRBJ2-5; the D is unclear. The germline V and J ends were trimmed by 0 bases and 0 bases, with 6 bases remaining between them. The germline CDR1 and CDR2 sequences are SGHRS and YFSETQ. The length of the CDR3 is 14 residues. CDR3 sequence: CASSLVRDQETQYF. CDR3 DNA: TGCGCCAGCAGCTTGGTTCGGGACCAAGAGACCCAGTACTTC. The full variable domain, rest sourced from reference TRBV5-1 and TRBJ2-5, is KAGVTQTPRYLIKTRGQQVTLSCSPISGHRSVSWYQQTPGQGLQFLFEYFSETQRNKGNFPGRFSGRQFSNSRSEMNVSTLELGDSALYLCASSLVRDQETQYFGPGTRLLVL.

The CDR3 nucleotides read TGTGCCAGCAGCCAAGAAACTAGCGCAAGCACAGATACGCAGTATTTT. As protein: CASSQETSASTDTQYF. This chain joins TRBV5-4 and TRBJ2-3; 7 nucleotides align to TRBD2. The CDR3 is 16 residues long. CDR1 is SGHNT, CDR2 YYREEE, per germline (reference sequence). The trim removed 4 bases at V and 0 bases at J, leaving 8 bases unmatched.

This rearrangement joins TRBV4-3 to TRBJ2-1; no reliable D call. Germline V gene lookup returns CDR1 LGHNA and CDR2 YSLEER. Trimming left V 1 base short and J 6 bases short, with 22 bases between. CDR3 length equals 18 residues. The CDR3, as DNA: TGCGCCAGCAGCCAAGCTCGACCAGGAAGGCCTTATATCAATGAGCAGTTCTTC. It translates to CASSQARPGRPYINEQFF.

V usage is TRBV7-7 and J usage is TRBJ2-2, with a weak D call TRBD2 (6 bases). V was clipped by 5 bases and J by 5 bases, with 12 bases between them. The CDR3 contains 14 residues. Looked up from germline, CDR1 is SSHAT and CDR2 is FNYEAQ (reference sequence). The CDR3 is CASSLNRGTGELFF. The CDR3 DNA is TGTGCCAGCAGCCTGAACCGGGGGACCGGGGAGCTGTTTTTT.

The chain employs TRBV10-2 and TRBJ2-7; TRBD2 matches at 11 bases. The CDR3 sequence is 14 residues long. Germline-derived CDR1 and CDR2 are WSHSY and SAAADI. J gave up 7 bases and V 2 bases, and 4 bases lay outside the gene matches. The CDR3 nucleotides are TGCGCCAGCAGTGAGGGGTTAGCGGGAGGGGAGCAGTACTTC. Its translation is CASSEGLAGGEQYF.

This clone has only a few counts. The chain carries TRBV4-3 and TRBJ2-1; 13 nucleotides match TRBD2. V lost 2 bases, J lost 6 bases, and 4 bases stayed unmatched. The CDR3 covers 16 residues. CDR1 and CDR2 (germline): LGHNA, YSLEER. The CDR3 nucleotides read TGCGCCAGCAGCCAATGGACTAGCGGGAGTAGCAATGAGCAGTTCTTC. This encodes CASSQWTSGSSNEQFF.

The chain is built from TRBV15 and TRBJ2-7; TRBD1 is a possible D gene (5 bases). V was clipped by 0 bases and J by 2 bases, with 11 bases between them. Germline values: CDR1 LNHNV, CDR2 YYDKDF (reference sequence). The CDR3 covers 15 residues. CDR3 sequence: CATSREQGRTYEQYF. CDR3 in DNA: TGTGCCACCAGCAGAGAGCAGGGTAGGACCTACGAGCAGTACTTC.

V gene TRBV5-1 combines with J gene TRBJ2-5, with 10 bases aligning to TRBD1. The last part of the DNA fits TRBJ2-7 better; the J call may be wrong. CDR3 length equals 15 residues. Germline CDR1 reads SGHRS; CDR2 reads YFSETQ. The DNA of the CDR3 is TGCGCCAGCAGCCTTTGGACAGGGGGGACCTACGAGCAGTACTTC. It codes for CASSLWTGGTYEQYF.

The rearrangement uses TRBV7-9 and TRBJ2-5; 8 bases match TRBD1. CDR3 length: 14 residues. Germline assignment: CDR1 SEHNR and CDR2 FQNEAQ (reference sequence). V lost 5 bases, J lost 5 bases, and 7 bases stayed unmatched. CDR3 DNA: TGTGCCAGCAGCGAACGGACAGGGAAGGAGACCCAGTACTTC. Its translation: CASSERTGKETQYF.

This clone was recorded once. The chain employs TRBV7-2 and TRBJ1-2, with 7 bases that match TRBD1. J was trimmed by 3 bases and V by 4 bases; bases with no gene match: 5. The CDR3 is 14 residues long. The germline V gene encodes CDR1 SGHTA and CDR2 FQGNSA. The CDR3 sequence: CASSYAGTDYGYTF. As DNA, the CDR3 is TGTGCCAGCAGCTACGCCGGGACAGACTATGGCTACACCTTC.

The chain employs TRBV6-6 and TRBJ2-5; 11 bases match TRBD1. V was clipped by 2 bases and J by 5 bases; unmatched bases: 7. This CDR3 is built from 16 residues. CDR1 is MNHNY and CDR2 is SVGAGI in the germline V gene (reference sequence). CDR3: CASSYRGQGARETQYF. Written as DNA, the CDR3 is TGTGCCAGCAGTTACCGAGGACAGGGGGCTAGGGAGACCCAGTACTTC.